The T cell receptor (beta chain) under discussion was sequenced for a study of cytomegalovirus exposure and HLA in healthy donors. Of note for this clone: Its antigen is unknown.

Study-level results: For most TCR beta V segments, an earlier analysis put the productive rate at about 87% or about 30% of the time. Reported performance of the classifier showed diagnosis of cytomegalovirus status with high specificity and sensitivity.

Primers: 60 Vbeta forward and 13 Jbeta reverse. The table came from immunoSEQ multiplex PCR; TCRdb's copy has only in-frame clones and leaves some out. This table holds around 200,000 clones, roughly 79% found once. In germline, CDR1 is LNHDA, CDR2 SQIVND (reference sequence). With 8 bases clipped from V and 4 bases from J, the junction kept 10 bases outside the gene matches. The CDR3 consists of 14 residues. This sequence was found in a man younger than 35 in good health and CMV-seronegative. The specimen sequenced was PBMCs. The chain recombines TRBV19 with TRBJ2-5; TRBD2 aligns across 7 bases. CDR3 DNA sequence: TGTGCCAGTTCCGGGGGGACCTTCCCAGAGACCCAGTACTTC. Its protein is CASSGGTFPETQYF.